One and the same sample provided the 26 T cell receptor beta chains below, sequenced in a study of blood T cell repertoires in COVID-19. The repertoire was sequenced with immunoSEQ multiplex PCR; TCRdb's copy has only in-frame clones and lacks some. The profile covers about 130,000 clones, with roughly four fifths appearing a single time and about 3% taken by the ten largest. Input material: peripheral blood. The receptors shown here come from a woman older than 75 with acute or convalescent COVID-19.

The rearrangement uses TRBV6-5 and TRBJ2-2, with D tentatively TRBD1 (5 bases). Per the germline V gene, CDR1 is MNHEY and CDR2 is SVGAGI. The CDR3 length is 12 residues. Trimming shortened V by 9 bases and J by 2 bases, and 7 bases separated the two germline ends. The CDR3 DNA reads TGTGCCAGTCAGGGTAACACCGGGGAGCTGTTTTTT. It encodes CASQGNTGELFF.

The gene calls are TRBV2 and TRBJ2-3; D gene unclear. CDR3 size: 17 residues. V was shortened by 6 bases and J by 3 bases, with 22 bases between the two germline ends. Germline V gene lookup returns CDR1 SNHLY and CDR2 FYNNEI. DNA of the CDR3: TGTGCCAGCAGGGCCCCAGATGATGGGCTGGGTACAGATACGCAGTATTTT. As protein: CASRAPDDGLGTDTQYF.

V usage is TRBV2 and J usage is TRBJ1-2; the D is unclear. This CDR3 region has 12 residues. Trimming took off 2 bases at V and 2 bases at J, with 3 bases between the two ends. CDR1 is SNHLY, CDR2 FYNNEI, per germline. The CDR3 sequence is CASSEQNYGYTF. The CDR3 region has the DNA TGTGCCAGCAGTGAACAGAACTATGGCTACACCTTC.

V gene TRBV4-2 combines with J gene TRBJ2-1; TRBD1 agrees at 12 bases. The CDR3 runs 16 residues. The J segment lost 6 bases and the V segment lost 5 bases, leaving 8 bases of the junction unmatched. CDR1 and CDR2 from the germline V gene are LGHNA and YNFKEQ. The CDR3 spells CASSTSGTGGSNEQFF. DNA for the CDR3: TGTGCCAGCAGCACATCCGGGACAGGGGGCTCCAATGAGCAGTTCTTC.

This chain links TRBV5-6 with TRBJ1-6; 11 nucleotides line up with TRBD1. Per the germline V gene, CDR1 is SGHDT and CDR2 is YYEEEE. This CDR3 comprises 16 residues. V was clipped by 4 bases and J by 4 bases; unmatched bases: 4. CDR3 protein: CASSRGTGGYNSPLHF. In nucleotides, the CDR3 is TGTGCCAGCAGCCGGGGGACAGGGGGGTATAATTCACCCCTCCACTTT.

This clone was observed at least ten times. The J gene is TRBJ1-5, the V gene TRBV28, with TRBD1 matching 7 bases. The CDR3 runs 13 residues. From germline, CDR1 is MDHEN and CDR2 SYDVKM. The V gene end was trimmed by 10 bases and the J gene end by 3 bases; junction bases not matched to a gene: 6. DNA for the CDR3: TGTGCCACCATGGGACAGCTCAATCAGCCCCAGCATTTT. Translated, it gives CATMGQLNQPQHF.

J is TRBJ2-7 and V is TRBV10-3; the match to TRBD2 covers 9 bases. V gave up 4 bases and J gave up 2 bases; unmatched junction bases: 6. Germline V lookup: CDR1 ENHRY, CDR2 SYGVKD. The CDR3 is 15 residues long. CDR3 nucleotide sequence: TGTGCCATCAGTGGGATAGCGGGGGCCGCCTACGAGCAGTACTTC. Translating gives CAISGIAGAAYEQYF.

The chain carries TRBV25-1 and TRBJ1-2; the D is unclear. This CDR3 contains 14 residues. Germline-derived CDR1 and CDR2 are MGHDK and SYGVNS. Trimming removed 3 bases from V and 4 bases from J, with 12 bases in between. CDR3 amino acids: CASSDTRGPYGYTF. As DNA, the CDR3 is TGTGCCAGCAGTGACACCCGCGGCCCCTATGGCTACACCTTC.

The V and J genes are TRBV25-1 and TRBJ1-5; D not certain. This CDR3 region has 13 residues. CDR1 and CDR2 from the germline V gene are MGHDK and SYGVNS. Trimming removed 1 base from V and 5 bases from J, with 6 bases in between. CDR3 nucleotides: TGTGCCAGCAGTGAATTTTTAGATCAGCCCCAGCATTTT. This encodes CASSEFLDQPQHF.

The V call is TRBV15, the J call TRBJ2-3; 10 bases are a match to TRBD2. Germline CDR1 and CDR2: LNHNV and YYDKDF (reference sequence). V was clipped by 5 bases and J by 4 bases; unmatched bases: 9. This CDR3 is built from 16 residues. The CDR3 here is CATSYQRGGHADTQYF. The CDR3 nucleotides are TGTGCCACCAGCTACCAGCGGGGGGGCCATGCAGATACGCAGTATTTT.

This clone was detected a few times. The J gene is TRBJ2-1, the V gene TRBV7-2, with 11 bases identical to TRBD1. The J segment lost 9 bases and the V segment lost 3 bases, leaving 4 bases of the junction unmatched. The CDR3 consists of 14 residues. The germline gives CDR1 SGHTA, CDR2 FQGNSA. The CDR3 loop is CASSFGQGAGEQFF. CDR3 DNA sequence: TGTGCCAGCAGCTTTGGACAGGGGGCCGGTGAGCAGTTCTTC.

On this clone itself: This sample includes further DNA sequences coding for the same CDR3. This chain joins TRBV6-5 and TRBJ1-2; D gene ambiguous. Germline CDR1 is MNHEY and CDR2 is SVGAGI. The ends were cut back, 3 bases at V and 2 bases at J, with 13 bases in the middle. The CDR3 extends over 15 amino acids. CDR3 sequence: CASSYGPGGNYGYTF. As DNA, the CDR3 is TGTGCCAGCAGTTATGGACCCGGAGGGAACTATGGCTACACCTTC.

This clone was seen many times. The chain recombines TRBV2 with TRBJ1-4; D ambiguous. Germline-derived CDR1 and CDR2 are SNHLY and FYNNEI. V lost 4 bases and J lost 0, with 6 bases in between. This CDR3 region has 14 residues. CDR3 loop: CASSARSTNEKLFF. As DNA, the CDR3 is TGTGCCAGCAGTGCTCGGTCAACTAATGAAAAACTGTTTTTT.

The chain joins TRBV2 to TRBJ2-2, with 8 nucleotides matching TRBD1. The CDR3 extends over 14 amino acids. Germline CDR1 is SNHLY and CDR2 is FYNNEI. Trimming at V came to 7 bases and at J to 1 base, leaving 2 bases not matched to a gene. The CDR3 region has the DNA TGTGCCAGCAAGGGGACAGGGAACACCGGGGAGCTGTTTTTT. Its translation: CASKGTGNTGELFF.

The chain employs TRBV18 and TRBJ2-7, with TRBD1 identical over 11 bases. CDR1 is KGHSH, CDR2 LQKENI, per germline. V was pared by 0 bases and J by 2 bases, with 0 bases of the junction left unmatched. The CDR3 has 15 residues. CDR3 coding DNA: TGTGCCAGCTCACCACCGGGACAGGGGGCCTACGAGCAGTACTTC. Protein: CASSPPGQGAYEQYF.

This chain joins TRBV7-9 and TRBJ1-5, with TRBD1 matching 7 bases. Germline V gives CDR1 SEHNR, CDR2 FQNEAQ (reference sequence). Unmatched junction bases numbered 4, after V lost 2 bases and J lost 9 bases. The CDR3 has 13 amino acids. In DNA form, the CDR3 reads TGTGCCAGCAGCTTACCAGGGGGTTTGCCCCAGCATTTT. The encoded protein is CASSLPGGLPQHF.

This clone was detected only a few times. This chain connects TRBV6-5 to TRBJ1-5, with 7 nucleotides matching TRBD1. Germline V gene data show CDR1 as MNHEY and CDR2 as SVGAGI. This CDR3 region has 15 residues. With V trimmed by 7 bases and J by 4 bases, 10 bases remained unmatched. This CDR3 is CASMAKSRGNQPQHF. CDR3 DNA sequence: TGTGCCAGCATGGCGAAGAGCAGGGGGAATCAGCCCCAGCATTTT.

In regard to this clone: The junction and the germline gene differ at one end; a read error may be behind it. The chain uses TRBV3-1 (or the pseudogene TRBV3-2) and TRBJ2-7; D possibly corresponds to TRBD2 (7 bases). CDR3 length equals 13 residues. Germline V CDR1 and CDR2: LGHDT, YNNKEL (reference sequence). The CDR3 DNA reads TGTGCCCGCAGCCAAGGGGGGCGGGGGAGAACATACTTC. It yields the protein CARSQGGRGRTYF.

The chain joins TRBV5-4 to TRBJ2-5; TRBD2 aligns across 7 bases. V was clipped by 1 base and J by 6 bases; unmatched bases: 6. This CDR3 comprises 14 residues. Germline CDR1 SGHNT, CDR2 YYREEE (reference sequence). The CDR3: CASSLLGEGQTQYF. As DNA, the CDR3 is TGTGCCAGCAGCTTGCTGGGGGAGGGGCAGACCCAGTACTTC.

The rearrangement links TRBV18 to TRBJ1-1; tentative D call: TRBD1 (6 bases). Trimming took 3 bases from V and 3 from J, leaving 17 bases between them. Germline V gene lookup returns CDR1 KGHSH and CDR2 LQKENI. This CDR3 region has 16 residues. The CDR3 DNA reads TGTGCCAGCTCACCTCACAGGGAAGTATGGGACACTGAAGCTTTCTTT. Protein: CASSPHREVWDTEAFF.

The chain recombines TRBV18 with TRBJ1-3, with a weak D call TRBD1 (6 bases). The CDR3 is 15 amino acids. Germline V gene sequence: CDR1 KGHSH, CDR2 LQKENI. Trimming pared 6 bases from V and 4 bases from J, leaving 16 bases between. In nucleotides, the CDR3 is TGTGCCAGCTCCACGACGGGGGGCGTCGGAAACACCATATATTTT. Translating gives CASSTTGGVGNTIYF.

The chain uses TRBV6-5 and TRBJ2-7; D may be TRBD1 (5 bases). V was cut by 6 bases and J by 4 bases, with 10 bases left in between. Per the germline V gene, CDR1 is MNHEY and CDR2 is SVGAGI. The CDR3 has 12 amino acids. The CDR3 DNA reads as TGTGCCAGCAGGAGGTCAGGGTACGAGCAGTACTTC. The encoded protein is CASRRSGYEQYF.

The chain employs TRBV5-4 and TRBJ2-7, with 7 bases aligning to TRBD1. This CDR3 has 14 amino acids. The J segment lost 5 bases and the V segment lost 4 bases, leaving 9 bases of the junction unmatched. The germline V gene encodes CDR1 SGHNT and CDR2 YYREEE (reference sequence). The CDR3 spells CASSATGDVNEQYF. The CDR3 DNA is TGTGCCAGCAGCGCCACAGGGGATGTCAACGAGCAGTACTTC.

CDR3 bases: TGTGCCAGCAGCTGGGGACTGGCGGGGGCCCGGGATACGCAGTATTTT. Encoded protein: CASSWGLAGARDTQYF. V is TRBV7-9 and J is TRBJ2-3; a possible D gene is TRBD2 (7 bases). The CDR3 has 16 residues. The V gene's germline CDR1 is SEHNR and CDR2 FQNEAQ (reference sequence). With 4 bases removed from V and 6 bases from J, the gap between germline ends came to 20 bases. Filled out from reference TRBV7-9 and TRBJ2-3, the complete variable domain reads DTGVSQNPRHKITKRGQNVTFRCDPISEHNRLYWYRQTLGQGPEFLTYFQNEAQLEKSRLLSDRFSAERPKGSFSTLEIQRTEQGDSAMYLCASSWGLAGARDTQYFGPGTRLTVL.

This chain's CDR3 is CASSENPAGTGYGYTF. CDR3 nucleotides: TGTGCCAGCAGTGAGAACCCGGCCGGGACAGGGTACGGCTACACCTTC. The V and J genes are TRBV25-1 and TRBJ1-2, with 9 bases identical to TRBD1. The CDR3 sequence is 16 residues long. The V gene's germline CDR1 is MGHDK and CDR2 SYGVNS. Trimming removed 3 bases from V and 8 bases from J; junction bases left unmatched: 13.

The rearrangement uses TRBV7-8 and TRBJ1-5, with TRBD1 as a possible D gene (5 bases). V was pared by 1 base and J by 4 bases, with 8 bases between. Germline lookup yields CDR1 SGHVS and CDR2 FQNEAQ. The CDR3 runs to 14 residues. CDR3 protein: CASSLGRGNQPQHF. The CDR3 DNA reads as TGTGCCAGCAGCTTAGGCCGGGGGAATCAGCCCCAGCATTTT.